Included here is one T cell receptor beta chain sequence, with context. Its antigen is currently unknown. A library of TCRbeta sequences, prepared with unique molecular identifiers, was generated. TCRdb reanalysed the PCR reads using MiXCR and keeps one entry per CDR3 protein. The top ten clones hold 10% to 11% of a sample with 250,000 to 400,000 distinct CDR3 sequences, 23% of them seen once. This entry comes from a study of T-cell reconstitution after alpha-beta-depleted transplantation in children. Study-level results: Several hundred expanded graft clones reportedly were the source of alpha-beta T cells about two months after transplant. It was surviving recipient T cells and thymic progenitors that gave some patients high TCRbeta diversity at day 60. Among T cells one year after transplant, newly produced cells accounted for most counts and diversity.

Trimming left V 0 bases short and J 3 bases short, with 7 bases between. Germline V CDR1 and CDR2: KGHSY, FQNENV. The CDR3 is 14 amino acids. The sample consisted of PBMCs, mostly from graft donor cells, taken 180 days after TCRalphabeta/CD19-depleted stem cell transplant. The gene calls are TRBV16 and TRBJ2-3; D is possibly TRBD2 (5 bases). The sequence was obtained from a male patient under 18 who had a stem cell transplant for acute lymphoblastic leukemia, so the T cells may come from the graft donor. Here the CDR3 DNA reads TGTGCCAGCAGCCAATCGGACTGGACAGATACGCAGTATTTT. This encodes CASSQSDWTDTQYF.